The clone carrying this T cell receptor (beta chain) has a handful of counts. The antigen remains unidentified. The data were obtained in a study of identical twins. Whole-study findings and limits: Memory repertoires lacked the insertion deficit that abundant cord blood beta clonotypes showed.

TCRdb recomputed calls from the 5' RACE reads with MiXCR, one row per CDR3 protein. The sample lists about 490,000 distinct CDR3 sequences; roughly 15% were seen once. Germline values: CDR1 MNHEY, CDR2 SVGEGT. The V gene end was trimmed by 7 bases and the J gene end by 4 bases; junction bases not matched to a gene: 6. The CDR3 extends over 15 amino acids. The sample also formed part of further work on yellow fever vaccine responses in identical twins.

This sequence originates from a woman between 18 and 30 years old in good health. Sequencing was carried out using CD4+ T cells sorted from blood. The genes are TRBV6-2 or TRBV6-3 and TRBJ2-2; the match to TRBD2 covers 10 bases. Written as DNA, the CDR3 is TGTGCCAGCACGGCTAGCGGGAGAGGCACCGGGGAGCTGTTTTTT. Protein: CASTASGRGTGELFF.